These 24 T cell receptor beta chains originate from one sample sequenced in a study of shared clonotypes between healthy human individuals. Generated by immunoSEQ multiplex PCR, the TCRdb table keeps only in-frame clones and is missing some. The sample contains about 520,000 clones, 90% to 96% of which appear only once. The sequencing sample was made of naive CD4+ T cells sorted from blood. Stated subset: CD45RA+ positively selected. The origin of the receptors is a woman aged 25-40 years in good health.

The chain couples TRBV28 to TRBJ1-2, with D unresolved. The CDR3 sequence is 12 residues long. The germline CDR1 and CDR2 sequences are MDHEN and SYDVKM. Trimming removed 3 bases at V and 6 bases at J, with 8 bases between. Here the CDR3 reads CASSLFGNGYTF. DNA for the CDR3: TGTGCCAGCAGTTTGTTCGGGAATGGCTACACCTTC.

CDR3 DNA: TGCGCCAGCAGCTTGTCGGTGGGGCTCGCCGAGCAGTACTTC. Encoded protein: CASSLSVGLAEQYF. V usage is TRBV5-1 and J usage is TRBJ2-7; perhaps TRBD1 as D (5 bases). Trimming stripped 1 base from V and 6 bases from J, with 14 bases between. This CDR3 is 14 amino acids long. Germline values: CDR1 SGHRS, CDR2 YFSETQ.

The chain recombines TRBV4-1 with TRBJ2-7; TRBD2 agrees at 8 bases. Per the germline V gene, CDR1 is MGHRA and CDR2 is YSYEKL. The CDR3 consists of 20 residues. V shed 0 bases and J 2 bases; nucleotides not matched to a gene: 18. The CDR3 protein is CASSQDDPSGSSSWAYEQYF. The CDR3 DNA is TGCGCCAGCAGCCAAGACGATCCGAGCGGGAGCTCCTCGTGGGCCTACGAGCAGTACTTC.

The CDR3 sequence is CASNSEGQEIGYTF. DNA of the CDR3: TGTGCCAGCAACTCGGAGGGACAGGAAATTGGCTACACCTTC. The chain is built from TRBV28 and TRBJ1-2, with 8 bases fitting TRBD1. The CDR3 has 14 residues. J lost 7 bases, V lost 7 bases, and 11 bases had no gene match. Per the germline V gene, CDR1 is MDHEN and CDR2 is SYDVKM.

The rearrangement joins TRBV5-1 to TRBJ1-2; D uncertain. Germline CDR1 is SGHRS and CDR2 is YFSETQ. Trimming removed 2 bases from V and 3 bases from J, with 11 bases in between. The CDR3 has 14 amino acids. The CDR3 here is CASSLPGAHYGYTF. CDR3 bases: TGCGCCAGCAGCTTACCCGGTGCACACTATGGCTACACCTTC.

V and J are TRBV9 and TRBJ2-1; 12 nucleotides agree with TRBD2. Germline assignment: CDR1 SGDLS and CDR2 YYNGEE. The CDR3 length is 16 residues. V shed 4 bases, J shed 6 bases, and the junction held 8 bases outside the gene matches. This CDR3 is CASSKTSGSFINEQFF. The DNA for the CDR3 is TGTGCCAGCAGCAAGACTAGCGGGAGTTTCATCAATGAGCAGTTCTTC.

This chain joins TRBV15 and TRBJ1-3; D gene unclear. The CDR3 has 15 residues. V was trimmed by 0 bases and J by 0 bases, leaving 6 bases between them. In germline, CDR1 is LNHNV, CDR2 YYDKDF (reference sequence). CDR3 nucleotides: TGTGCCACCAGCAGAGACCACGGCTCTGGAAACACCATATATTTT. It codes for CATSRDHGSGNTIYF.

This clone appeared once. The V gene is TRBV27, the J gene TRBJ2-3; the match to TRBD1 covers 7 bases. V gave up 5 bases and J gave up 4 bases; unmatched junction bases: 9. This CDR3 has 15 residues. Germline CDR1 and CDR2: MNHEY and SMNVEV (reference sequence). CDR3 sequence (DNA): TGTGCCAGCAGTCGGACAGGTTTGTGGCCAGATACGCAGTATTTT. It yields the protein CASSRTGLWPDTQYF.

This rearrangement joins TRBV6-4 to TRBJ1-1; the D gene is possibly TRBD1 (5 bases). CDR1 is MRHNA, CDR2 SNTAGT, per germline. There are 14 residues in the CDR3. The V gene lost 0 bases and the J gene lost 7 bases, with 12 bases spanning the gap. The CDR3 spells CASSDSEGVDEAFF. CDR3 nucleotides: TGTGCCAGCAGTGACTCGGAAGGGGTCGATGAAGCTTTCTTT.

The V gene is TRBV2, the J gene TRBJ2-2; D is undetermined. The CDR3 runs 15 residues. The germline V gene encodes CDR1 SNHLY and CDR2 FYNNEI. V was pared by 4 bases and J by 6 bases, with 15 bases between. In DNA form, the CDR3 reads TGTGCCAGCAGTGGTCCCGCCGGGTGGGCCGGGGAGCTGTTTTTT. It specifies CASSGPAGWAGELFF.

This clone was recorded once. The genes are TRBV7-9 and TRBJ2-7; 7 bases line up with TRBD1. The length of the CDR3 is 15 residues. The germline V gene has CDR1 SEHNR and CDR2 FQNEAQ (reference sequence). V lost 4 bases to trimming and J lost 2 bases; unmatched junction nucleotides: 8. For the CDR3, the DNA is TGTGCCAGCAGCTGGAATCCGGGACAGACCTACGAGCAGTACTTC. It is translated as CASSWNPGQTYEQYF.

The chain combines TRBV19 with TRBJ2-5; 7 bases agree with TRBD2. The germline V gene encodes CDR1 LNHDA and CDR2 SQIVND (reference sequence). The V and J ends lost 6 bases and 5 bases, in that order; junction bases with no gene match: 9. This CDR3 has 14 residues. The CDR3 loop is CASSQPGLRETQYF. The CDR3, as DNA: TGTGCCAGTAGCCAGCCGGGACTACGGGAGACCCAGTACTTC. The variable domain in full, completed from reference TRBV19 and TRBJ2-5, reads DGGITQSPKYLFRKEGQNVTLSCEQNLNHDAMYWYRQDPGQGLRLIYYSQIVNDFQKGDIAEGYSVSREKKESFPLTVTSAQKNPTAFYLCASSQPGLRETQYFGPGTRLLVL.

The chain has TRBV19 and TRBJ2-1; D may match TRBD1 or TRBD2 (5 bases each). The CDR3 runs 15 residues. In germline, CDR1 is LNHDA, CDR2 SQIVND (reference sequence). V lost 3 bases and J lost 10, with 19 bases in between. This chain's CDR3 is CASSMTAAESKEQFF. CDR3 in DNA: TGTGCCAGTAGTATGACAGCGGCCGAATCGAAGGAGCAGTTCTTC. The whole variable domain, remainder taken from reference TRBV19 and TRBJ2-1, is DGGITQSPKYLFRKEGQNVTLSCEQNLNHDAMYWYRQDPGQGLRLIYYSQIVNDFQKGDIAEGYSVSREKKESFPLTVTSAQKNPTAFYLCASSMTAAESKEQFFGPGTRLTVL.

The V and J genes are TRBV9 and TRBJ1-2; 7 bases fit TRBD1. CDR3 size: 15 residues. The V and J ends lost 3 bases and 8 bases, in that order; junction bases with no gene match: 13. CDR1 and CDR2 (germline): SGDLS, YYNGEE. The CDR3 region has the DNA TGTGCCAGCAGCGCCTGGACCACAGGGGTGCGGGGCTACACCTTC. It encodes CASSAWTTGVRGYTF.

V usage is TRBV14 and J usage is TRBJ1-5; D is undetermined. From germline, CDR1 is SGHDN and CDR2 FVKESK. The V end was cut by 4 bases, the J end by 4 bases, with 14 bases between. This CDR3 contains 15 residues. CDR3: CASSPRGKRNQPQHF. The DNA for the CDR3 is TGTGCCAGCAGCCCCCGGGGAAAGCGGAATCAGCCCCAGCATTTT. Full variable domain (outside the CDR3, taken from reference TRBV14 and TRBJ1-5): EAGVTQFPSHSVIEKGQTVTLRCDPISGHDNLYWYRRVMGKEIKFLLHFVKESKQDESGMPNNRFLAERTGGTYSTLKVQPAELEDSGVYFCASSPRGKRNQPQHFGDGTRLSIL.

V and J are TRBV11-3 and TRBJ2-2; possibly TRBD2 for D (6 bases). The V gene's germline CDR1 is SGHNT and CDR2 YENEEA. Trimming stripped 0 bases from V and 2 bases from J, with 13 bases between. The CDR3 spans 17 residues. The CDR3 reads CASSLDRSGLNTGELFF. The CDR3, as DNA: TGTGCCAGCAGCTTAGATCGTAGCGGTCTTAACACCGGGGAGCTGTTTTTT.

J is TRBJ2-2 and V is TRBV19; TRBD1 matches at 8 bases. Germline lookup yields CDR1 LNHDA and CDR2 SQIVND (reference sequence). V was pared by 6 bases and J by 3 bases, with 6 bases of the junction left unmatched. The CDR3 is 15 residues long. The CDR3 DNA sequence: TGTGCCAGTAGGACAGGGGCCCTTTACACCGGGGAGCTGTTTTTT. This sequence encodes CASRTGALYTGELFF.

The genes are TRBV7-2 and TRBJ1-2; possible D gene TRBD1, 6 bases. The germline V and J ends were trimmed by 6 bases and 4 bases, with 15 bases remaining between them. Germline lookup yields CDR1 SGHTA and CDR2 FQGNSA. The CDR3 is 14 amino acids. The CDR3 DNA follows: TGTGCCAGCAGTTTAACAGGGCTGCCCTATGGCTACACCTTC. Its translation is CASSLTGLPYGYTF.

J is TRBJ2-7 and V is TRBV28, with D possibly being TRBD1 (5 bases). Trimming cost V 2 bases and J 2 bases, with 16 bases left between them. Germline lookup yields CDR1 MDHEN and CDR2 SYDVKM. The CDR3 covers 16 residues. CDR3 in amino acids: CASSLEGHPRTYEQYF. For the CDR3, the DNA is TGTGCCAGCAGTTTAGAAGGACATCCAAGAACCTACGAGCAGTACTTC. The complete variable domain, with remaining parts taken from reference TRBV28 and TRBJ2-7, reads DVKVTQSSRYLVKRTGEKVFLECVQDMDHENMFWYRQDPGLGLRLIYFSYDVKMKEKGDIPEGYSVSREKKERFSLILESASTNQTSMYLCASSLEGHPRTYEQYFGPGTRLTVT.

The chain recombines TRBV5-1 with TRBJ2-5; tentative D call: TRBD1 (7 bases). This CDR3 region has 15 residues. Germline V gene data show CDR1 as SGHRS and CDR2 as YFSETQ. Trimming shortened V by 1 base and J by 2 bases, and 12 bases separated the two germline ends. CDR3 in amino acids: CASSLQGEAQETQYF. In DNA, the CDR3 is TGCGCCAGCAGCTTGCAGGGGGAGGCGCAAGAGACCCAGTACTTC.

V and J are TRBV5-1 and TRBJ2-3; D gene ambiguous. The V and J ends lost 3 bases and 1 base respectively, with 18 bases between them. Germline V CDR1 and CDR2: SGHRS, YFSETQ. This CDR3 has 17 amino acids. The CDR3 region has the DNA TGCGCCAGCAGCTCGACCCTGGACGGAGCCGGCACAGATACGCAGTATTTT. It yields the protein CASSSTLDGAGTDTQYF.

The chain joins TRBV2 to TRBJ2-7; D gene unclear. This CDR3 spans 13 amino acids. V gave up 7 bases and J gave up 4 bases, with 14 bases separating them. Germline loops: CDR1 SNHLY, CDR2 FYNNEI. CDR3 region: CASKRSLLYEQYF. The DNA for the CDR3 is TGTGCCAGCAAGCGCTCCCTACTTTACGAGCAGTACTTC.

This clone came up once. V usage is TRBV28 and J usage is TRBJ2-7, with TRBD2 identical over 8 bases. The CDR3 extends over 16 amino acids. Germline V gene lookup returns CDR1 MDHEN and CDR2 SYDVKM. V shed 2 bases, J shed 3 bases, and the junction held 9 bases outside the gene matches. This CDR3 is CASSLESGGRLYEQYF. The CDR3 DNA reads as TGTGCCAGCAGTTTAGAGTCTGGCGGGAGGCTCTACGAGCAGTACTTC.

The V and J genes are TRBV6-1 and TRBJ2-7; 10 bases match TRBD1. V was clipped by 5 bases and J by 7 bases; unmatched bases: 8. The CDR3 contains 14 residues. Per the germline V gene, CDR1 is MNHNS and CDR2 is SASEGT. The CDR3 loop is CASSNRDRGGEQYF. The CDR3 nucleotides are TGTGCCAGCAGTAACCGGGACAGGGGAGGGGAGCAGTACTTC.